Given below is one TCR beta chain in context. Its antigen remains unidentified. Germline CDR1 is GTSNPN and CDR2 is SVGIG (reference sequence). The CDR3 extends over 13 amino acids. The V end was cut by 0 bases, the J end by 0 bases, with 6 bases between. The data were taken from a study of cytomegalovirus exposure and HLA in healthy donors. The overall study: The roughly 130 validation repertoires, a later analysis reported, used the same platform as the 550 to 700 repertoires from the first cohort. Study-level points and caveats: First-cohort TCR clusters were later found to tend to co-occur in the roughly 110 validation repertoires.

Sequencing used immunoSEQ multiplex PCR; TCRdb keeps in-frame clones, though not all of them. The table lists roughly 80,000 clones, 85% to 95% of them singletons. J is TRBJ2-7 and V is TRBV30, with TRBD2 as a possible D gene (6 bases). The sequencing sample was made of PBMCs. This TCR was sampled from a man aged 18 to 30 in good health and CMV-seronegative. The CDR3 nucleotides read TGTGCCTGGAGTGTACTAGCCTCCTACGAGCAGTACTTC. Amino acid sequence: CAWSVLASYEQYF.